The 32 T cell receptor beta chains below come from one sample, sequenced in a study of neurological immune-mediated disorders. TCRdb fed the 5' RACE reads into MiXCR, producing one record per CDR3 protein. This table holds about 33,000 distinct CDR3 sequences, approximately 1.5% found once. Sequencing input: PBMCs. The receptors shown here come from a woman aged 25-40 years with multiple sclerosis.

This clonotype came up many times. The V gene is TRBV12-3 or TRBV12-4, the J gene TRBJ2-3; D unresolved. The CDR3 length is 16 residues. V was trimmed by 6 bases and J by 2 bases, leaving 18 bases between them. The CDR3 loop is CASRSGGRSPTDTQYF. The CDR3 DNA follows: TGTGCCAGCAGGTCTGGCGGCAGATCCCCCACAGATACGCAGTATTTT.

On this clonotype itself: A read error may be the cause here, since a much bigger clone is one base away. CDR3 bases: TGTGCCAGCAGCTCCCCGGGGCAGAAAACGCAGTATTTT. It yields the protein CASSSPGQKTQYF. This chain links TRBV11-2 with TRBJ2-3; D may match TRBD1 or TRBD2 (5 bases each). Trimming cost V 4 bases and J 9 bases, with 14 bases left between them. This CDR3 contains 13 residues. Germline V gives CDR1 SGHAT, CDR2 FQNNGV.

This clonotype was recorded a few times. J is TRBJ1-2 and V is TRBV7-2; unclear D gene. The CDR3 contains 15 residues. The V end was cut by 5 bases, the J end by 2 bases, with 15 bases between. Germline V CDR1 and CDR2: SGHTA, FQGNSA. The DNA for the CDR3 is TGTGCCAGCAGCCCCCCCGGCAGGACCAACTATGGCTACACCTTC. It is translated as CASSPPGRTNYGYTF.

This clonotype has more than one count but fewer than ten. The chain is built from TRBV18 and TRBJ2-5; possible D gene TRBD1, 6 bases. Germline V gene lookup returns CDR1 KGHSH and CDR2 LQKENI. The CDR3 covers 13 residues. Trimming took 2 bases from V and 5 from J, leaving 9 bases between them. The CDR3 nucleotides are TGTGCCAGCTCACCAAGGCAGGGGGAGACCCAGTACTTC. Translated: CASSPRQGETQYF. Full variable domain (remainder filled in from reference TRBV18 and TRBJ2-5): NAGVMQNPRHLVRRRGQEARLRCSPMKGHSHVYWYRQLPEEGLKFMVYLQKENIIDESGMPKERFSAEFPKEGPSILRIQQVVRGDSAAYFCASSPRQGETQYFGPGTRLLVL.

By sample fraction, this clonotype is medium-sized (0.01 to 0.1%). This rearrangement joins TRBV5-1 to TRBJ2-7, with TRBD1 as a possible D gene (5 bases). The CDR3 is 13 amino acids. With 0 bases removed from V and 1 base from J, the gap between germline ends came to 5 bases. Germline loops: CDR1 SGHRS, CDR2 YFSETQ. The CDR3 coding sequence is TGCGCCAGCAGCTTGGCAGGGTCCTACGAGCAGTACTTC. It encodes CASSLAGSYEQYF.

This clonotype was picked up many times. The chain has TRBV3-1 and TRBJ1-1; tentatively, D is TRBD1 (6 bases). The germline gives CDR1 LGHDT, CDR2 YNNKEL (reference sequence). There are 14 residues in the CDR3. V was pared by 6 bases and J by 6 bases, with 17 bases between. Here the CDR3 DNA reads TGTGCCAGCAGACAGGGACACCCGACCGCTGAAGCTTTCTTT. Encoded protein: CASRQGHPTAEAFF.

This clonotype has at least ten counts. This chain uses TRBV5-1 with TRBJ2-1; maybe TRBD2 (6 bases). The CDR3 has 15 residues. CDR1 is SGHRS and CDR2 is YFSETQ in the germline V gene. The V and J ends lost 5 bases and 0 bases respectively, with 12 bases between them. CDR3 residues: CASSLGGVSYNEQFF. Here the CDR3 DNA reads TGCGCCAGCAGTTTAGGAGGGGTCTCCTACAATGAGCAGTTCTTC.

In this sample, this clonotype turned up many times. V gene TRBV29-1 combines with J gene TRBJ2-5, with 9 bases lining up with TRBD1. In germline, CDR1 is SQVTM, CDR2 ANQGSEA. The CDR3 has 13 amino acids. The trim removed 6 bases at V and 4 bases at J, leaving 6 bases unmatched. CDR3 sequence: CSVTGGSGETQYF. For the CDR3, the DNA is TGCAGCGTCACAGGGGGCTCGGGAGAGACCCAGTACTTC.

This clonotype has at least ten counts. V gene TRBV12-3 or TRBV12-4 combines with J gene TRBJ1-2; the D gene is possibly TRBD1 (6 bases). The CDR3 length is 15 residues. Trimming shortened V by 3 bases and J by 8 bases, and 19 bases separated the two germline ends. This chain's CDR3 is CASSFTGQPAGGYTF. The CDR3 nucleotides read TGTGCCAGCAGTTTCACCGGACAGCCGGCAGGAGGCTACACCTTC.

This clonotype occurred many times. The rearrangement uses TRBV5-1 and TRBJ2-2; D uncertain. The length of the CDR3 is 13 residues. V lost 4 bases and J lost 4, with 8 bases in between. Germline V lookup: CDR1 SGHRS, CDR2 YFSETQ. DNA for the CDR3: TGCGCCAGCAGCAGTCGGCCCACCGGGGAGCTGTTTTTT. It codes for CASSSRPTGELFF.

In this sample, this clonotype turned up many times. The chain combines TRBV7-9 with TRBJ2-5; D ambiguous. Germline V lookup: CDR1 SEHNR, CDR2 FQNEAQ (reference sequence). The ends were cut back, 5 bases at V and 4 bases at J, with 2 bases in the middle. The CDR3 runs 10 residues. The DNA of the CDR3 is TGTGCCAGCAGCCGAGAGACCCAGTACTTC. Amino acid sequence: CASSRETQYF.

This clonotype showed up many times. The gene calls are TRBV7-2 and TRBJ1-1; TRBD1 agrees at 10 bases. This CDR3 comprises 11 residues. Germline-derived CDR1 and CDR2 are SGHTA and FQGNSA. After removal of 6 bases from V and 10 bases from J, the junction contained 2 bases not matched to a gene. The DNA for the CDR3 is TGTGCCAGCAGAAGGGACAGGGGAGCTTTCTTT. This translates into CASRRDRGAFF.

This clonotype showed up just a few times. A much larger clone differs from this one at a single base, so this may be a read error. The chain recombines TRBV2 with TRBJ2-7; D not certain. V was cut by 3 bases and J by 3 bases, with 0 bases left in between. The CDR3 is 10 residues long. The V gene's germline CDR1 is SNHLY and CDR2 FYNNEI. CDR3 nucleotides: TGTGCCAGCAGTGACTACGAGCAGTACTTC. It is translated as CASSDYEQYF.

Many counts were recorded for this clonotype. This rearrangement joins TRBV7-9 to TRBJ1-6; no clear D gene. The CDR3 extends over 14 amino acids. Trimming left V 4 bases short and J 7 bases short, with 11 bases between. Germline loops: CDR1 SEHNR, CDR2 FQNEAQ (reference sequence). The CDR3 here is CASSSFQGNSPLHF. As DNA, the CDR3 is TGTGCCAGCAGCTCCTTCCAAGGGAATTCACCCCTCCACTTT.

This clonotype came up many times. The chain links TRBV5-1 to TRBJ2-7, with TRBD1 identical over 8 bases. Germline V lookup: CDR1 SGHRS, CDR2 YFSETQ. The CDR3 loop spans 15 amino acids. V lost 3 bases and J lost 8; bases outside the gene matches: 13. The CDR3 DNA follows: TGCGCCAGCAGCTCCACTGTGACAGGGGAAGGGAAGCAGTACTTC. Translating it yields CASSSTVTGEGKQYF.

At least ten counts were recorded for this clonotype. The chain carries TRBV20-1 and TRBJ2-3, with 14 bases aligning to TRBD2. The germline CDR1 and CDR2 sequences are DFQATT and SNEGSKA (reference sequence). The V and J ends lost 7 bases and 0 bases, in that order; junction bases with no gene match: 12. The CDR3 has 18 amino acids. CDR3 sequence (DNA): TGCAGTGTCGCGACCGGGACTAGCGGGGGACCTAGCACAGATACGCAGTATTTT. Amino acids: CSVATGTSGGPSTDTQYF.

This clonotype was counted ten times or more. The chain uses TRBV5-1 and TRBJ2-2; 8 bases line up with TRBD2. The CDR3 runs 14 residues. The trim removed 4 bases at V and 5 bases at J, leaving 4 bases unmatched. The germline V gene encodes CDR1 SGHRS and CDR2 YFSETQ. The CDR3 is CASSTGLGTGELFF. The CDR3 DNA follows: TGCGCCAGCAGCACGGGACTAGGTACCGGGGAGCTGTTTTTT.

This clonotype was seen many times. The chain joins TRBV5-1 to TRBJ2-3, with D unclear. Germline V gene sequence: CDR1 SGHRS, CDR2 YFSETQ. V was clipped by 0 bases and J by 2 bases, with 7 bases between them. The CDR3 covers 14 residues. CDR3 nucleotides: TGCGCCAGCAGCTTGGGTCCCCTCACAGATACGCAGTATTTT. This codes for CASSLGPLTDTQYF.

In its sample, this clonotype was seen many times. CDR3 region: CSVDVRNTIYF. The CDR3 coding sequence is TGCAGCGTTGATGTGAGAAACACCATATATTTT. The chain recombines TRBV29-1 with TRBJ1-3; no reliable D call. The ends were cut back, 3 bases at V and 5 bases at J, with 5 bases in the middle. The CDR3 totals 11 residues. Germline values: CDR1 SQVTM, CDR2 ANQGSEA.

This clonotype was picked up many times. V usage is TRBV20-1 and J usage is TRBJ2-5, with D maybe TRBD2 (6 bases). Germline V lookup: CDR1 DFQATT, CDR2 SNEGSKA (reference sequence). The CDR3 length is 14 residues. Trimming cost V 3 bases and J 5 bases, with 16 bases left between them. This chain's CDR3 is CSASPLAGRETQYF. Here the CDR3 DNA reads TGCAGTGCTAGTCCCCTCGCGGGGCGCGAGACCCAGTACTTC.

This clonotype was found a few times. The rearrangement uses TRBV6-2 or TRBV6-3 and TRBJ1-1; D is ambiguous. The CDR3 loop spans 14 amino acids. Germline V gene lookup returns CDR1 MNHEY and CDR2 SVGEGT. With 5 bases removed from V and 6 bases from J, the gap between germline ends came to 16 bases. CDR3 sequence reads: CASSPFTGSAEAFF. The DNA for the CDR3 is TGTGCCAGCAGTCCGTTCACTGGCAGCGCTGAAGCTTTCTTT.

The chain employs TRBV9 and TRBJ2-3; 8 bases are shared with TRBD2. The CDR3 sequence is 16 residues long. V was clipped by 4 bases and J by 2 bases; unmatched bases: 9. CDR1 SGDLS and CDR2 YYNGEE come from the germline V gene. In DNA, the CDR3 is TGTGCCAGCAGCTCACAACGGGGGGGCCCCACAGATACGCAGTATTTT. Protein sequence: CASSSQRGGPTDTQYF.

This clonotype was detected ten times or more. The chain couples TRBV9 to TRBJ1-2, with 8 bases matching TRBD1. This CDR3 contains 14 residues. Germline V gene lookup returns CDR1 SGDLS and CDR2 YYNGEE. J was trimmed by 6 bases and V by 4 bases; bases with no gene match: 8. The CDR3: CASSPFRGQNGYTF. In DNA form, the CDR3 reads TGTGCCAGCAGCCCGTTCAGGGGGCAGAATGGCTACACCTTC.

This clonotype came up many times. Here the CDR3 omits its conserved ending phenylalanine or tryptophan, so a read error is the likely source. The CDR3 DNA reads TGTGCCAGCAGCGCCAGACAGTTAACCGGGAGCAATCAGCCCCAGCATTGT. Residues: CASSARQLTGSNQPQHC. The chain links TRBV7-2 to TRBJ1-5, with a tentative D call TRBD1 (5 bases). The CDR3 spans 17 residues. Trimming shortened V by 5 bases and J by 1 base, and 18 bases separated the two germline ends. Germline values: CDR1 SGHTA, CDR2 FQGNSA.

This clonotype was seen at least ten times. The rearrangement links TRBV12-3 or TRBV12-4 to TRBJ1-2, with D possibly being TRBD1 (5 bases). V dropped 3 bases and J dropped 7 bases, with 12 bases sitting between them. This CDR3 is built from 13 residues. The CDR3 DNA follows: TGTGCCAGCAGTTTTGGGGGAATTAGTGGCTACACCTTC. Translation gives CASSFGGISGYTF.

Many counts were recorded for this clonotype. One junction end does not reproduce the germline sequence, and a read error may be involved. CDR3 nucleotides: TGTGTCAGCAGTCCCGCCGGGGGCTGGTCCTCCTACGAGCAGTACTTC. It codes for CVSSPAGGWSSYEQYF. The V and J genes are TRBV25-1 and TRBJ2-7; D may correspond to TRBD1 or TRBD2 (6 bases each). Looked up from germline, CDR1 is MGHDK and CDR2 is SYGVNS. The CDR3 is 16 residues long.

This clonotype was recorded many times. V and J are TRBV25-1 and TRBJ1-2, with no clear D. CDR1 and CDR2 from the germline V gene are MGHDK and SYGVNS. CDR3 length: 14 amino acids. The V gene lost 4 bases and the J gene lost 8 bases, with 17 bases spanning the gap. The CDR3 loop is CASSGKSGLLGYTF. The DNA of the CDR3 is TGTGCCAGCAGTGGAAAAAGTGGGCTCCTAGGCTACACCTTC.

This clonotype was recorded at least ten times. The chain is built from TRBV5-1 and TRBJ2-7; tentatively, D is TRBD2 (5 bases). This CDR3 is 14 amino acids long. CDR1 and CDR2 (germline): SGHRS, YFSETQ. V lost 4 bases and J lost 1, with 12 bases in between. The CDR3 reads CASSPGRSSYEQYF. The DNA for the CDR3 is TGCGCCAGCAGCCCGGGGAGATCTTCCTACGAGCAGTACTTC.

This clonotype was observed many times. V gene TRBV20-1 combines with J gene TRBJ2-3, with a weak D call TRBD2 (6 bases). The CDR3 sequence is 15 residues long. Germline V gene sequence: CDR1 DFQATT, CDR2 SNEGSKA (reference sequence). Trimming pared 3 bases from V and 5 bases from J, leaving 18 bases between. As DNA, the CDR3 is TGCAGTGCTAGCGCACTAGTGGCGGGGAGAGATACGCAGTATTTT. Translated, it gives CSASALVAGRDTQYF.

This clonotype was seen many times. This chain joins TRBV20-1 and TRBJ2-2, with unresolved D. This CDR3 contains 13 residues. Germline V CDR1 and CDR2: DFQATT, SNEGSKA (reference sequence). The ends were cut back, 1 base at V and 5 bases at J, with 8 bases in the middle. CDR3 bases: TGCAGTGCTAGAGGGCGGAGTACCGGGGAGCTGTTTTTT. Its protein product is CSARGRSTGELFF.

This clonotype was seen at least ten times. CDR3 DNA: TGCAGCGTTTCCGGACAGAATGAAAAACTGTTTTTT. This codes for CSVSGQNEKLFF. The J gene is TRBJ1-4, the V gene TRBV29-1, with TRBD1 as a possible D gene (6 bases). Germline values: CDR1 SQVTM, CDR2 ANQGSEA. The CDR3 is made up of 12 amino acids. V lost 5 bases to trimming and J lost 5 bases, with 9 bases between them.

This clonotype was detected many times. The CDR3 nucleotides are TGCGCCAGCAGCTTGGCCGGTCGGGACAGGACCACCTACGAGCAGTACTTC. Translating gives CASSLAGRDRTTYEQYF. The chain has TRBV5-1 and TRBJ2-7, with 8 nucleotides matching TRBD1. Germline trimming cut 0 bases from V and 2 bases from J; bases unmatched to any gene: 10. Germline V gene data show CDR1 as SGHRS and CDR2 as YFSETQ. CDR3 length: 17 residues.